These 10 T cell receptor beta chains share one sample of origin, sequenced in a study of blood T cell repertoires in COVID-19. Generated by immunoSEQ multiplex PCR, the TCRdb table keeps only in-frame clones and is missing some. Among 30,000 or so clones listed, around 85% were seen once. Input material: peripheral blood. The receptors originated from an elderly woman with active or convalescent COVID-19.

The CDR3 bases are TGTGCCAGCAGCCTATTACGGACAGACAATGAGCAGTTCTTC. Its protein product is CASSLLRTDNEQFF. V and J are TRBV7-3 and TRBJ2-1, with a possible D match to TRBD1 (6 bases). CDR1 is SGHTA and CDR2 is FQGTGA in the germline V gene. V dropped 5 bases and J dropped 5 bases, with 13 bases sitting between them. The CDR3 totals 14 residues.

The genes are TRBV21-1 and TRBJ2-7; TRBD2 was called by the table and not checked on the DNA. TRBV21-1 is designated a pseudogene. There are 15 residues in the CDR3. CDR3 sequence reads: CASSKGPRSSYEQYF. In DNA form, the CDR3 reads TGTGCCAGCAGCAAAGGACCGCGGAGCTCCTACGAGCAGTACTTC.

The chain carries TRBV29-1 and TRBJ1-4; possibly TRBD1 for D (5 bases). From germline, CDR1 is SQVTM and CDR2 ANQGSEA. This CDR3 spans 14 amino acids. Between the trimmed V and J ends, which lost 7 bases and 2 bases, there was a span of 14 bases. CDR3 residues: CSAASGTTNEKLFF. CDR3 DNA sequence: TGCAGCGCCGCGTCCGGGACTACTAATGAAAAACTGTTTTTT.

The sample holds a few counts of this clone. The chain is built from TRBV6-5 and TRBJ1-1; D is possibly TRBD1 (6 bases). This CDR3 spans 11 amino acids. The V end was cut by 5 bases, the J end by 5 bases, with 6 bases between. CDR1 is MNHEY, CDR2 SVGAGI, per germline. The CDR3 nucleotides read TGTGCCAGCAGTACAGGGACTGAAGCTTTCTTT. Protein sequence: CASSTGTEAFF.

This sequence joins TRBV9 and TRBJ1-1; a possible D gene is TRBD1 (5 bases). This CDR3 is 17 amino acids long. Germline loops: CDR1 SGDLS, CDR2 YYNGEE. V was trimmed by 0 bases and J by 2 bases, leaving 17 bases between them. For the CDR3, the DNA is TGTGCCAGCAGCGTAGATCCTCTGGGGCAGATCAACACTGAAGCTTTCTTT. Its translation: CASSVDPLGQINTEAFF.

The chain joins TRBV5-6 to TRBJ1-6, with a tentative D call TRBD1 (5 bases). The CDR3 contains 17 residues. Germline-derived CDR1 and CDR2 are SGHDT and YYEEEE. The V gene lost 5 bases and the J gene lost 3 bases, with 18 bases spanning the gap. The CDR3 DNA reads as TGTGCCAGCAGAACTGGGGTGGCAGGGCGCTATAATTCACCCCTCCACTTT. This codes for CASRTGVAGRYNSPLHF.

The chain has TRBV4-2 and TRBJ1-3, with 9 bases aligning to TRBD1. The CDR3 covers 17 residues. Germline values: CDR1 LGHNA, CDR2 YNFKEQ. V trimming: 4 bases; J trimming: 4 bases; junction bases outside the gene matches: 11. CDR3 DNA sequence: TGTGCCAGCAGCCTAATATCCGGGACAGGGTCCGGAAACACCATATATTTT. It yields the protein CASSLISGTGSGNTIYF.

The V call is TRBV6-2 or TRBV6-3, the J call TRBJ2-1; TRBD1 matches at 7 bases. The V segment lost 0 bases and the J segment 3 bases; nucleotides outside the gene matches: 17. Germline lookup yields CDR1 MNHEY and CDR2 SVGEGT. CDR3 size: 20 residues. This CDR3 is CASSYSVYRGTRDSYNEQFF. CDR3 nucleotides: TGTGCCAGCAGTTACTCGGTGTATCGTGGGACCCGGGACAGCTACAATGAGCAGTTCTTC.

V usage is TRBV2 and J usage is TRBJ2-7; D unclear. CDR1 is SNHLY and CDR2 is FYNNEI in the germline V gene. V was shortened by 4 bases and J by 4 bases, with 8 bases between the two germline ends. The CDR3 loop spans 12 amino acids. CDR3 nucleotides: TGTGCCAGCAGTGTACAGCATTACGAGCAGTACTTC. Translated, it gives CASSVQHYEQYF.

J is TRBJ1-1 and V is TRBV9; D possibly corresponds to TRBD1 (5 bases). The length of the CDR3 is 13 residues. Trimming pared 1 base from V and 6 bases from J, leaving 10 bases between. The germline V gene has CDR1 SGDLS and CDR2 YYNGEE. The CDR3 region has the DNA TGTGCCAGCAGCGTAACAGGTGGGGCTGAAGCTTTCTTT. As protein: CASSVTGGAEAFF.